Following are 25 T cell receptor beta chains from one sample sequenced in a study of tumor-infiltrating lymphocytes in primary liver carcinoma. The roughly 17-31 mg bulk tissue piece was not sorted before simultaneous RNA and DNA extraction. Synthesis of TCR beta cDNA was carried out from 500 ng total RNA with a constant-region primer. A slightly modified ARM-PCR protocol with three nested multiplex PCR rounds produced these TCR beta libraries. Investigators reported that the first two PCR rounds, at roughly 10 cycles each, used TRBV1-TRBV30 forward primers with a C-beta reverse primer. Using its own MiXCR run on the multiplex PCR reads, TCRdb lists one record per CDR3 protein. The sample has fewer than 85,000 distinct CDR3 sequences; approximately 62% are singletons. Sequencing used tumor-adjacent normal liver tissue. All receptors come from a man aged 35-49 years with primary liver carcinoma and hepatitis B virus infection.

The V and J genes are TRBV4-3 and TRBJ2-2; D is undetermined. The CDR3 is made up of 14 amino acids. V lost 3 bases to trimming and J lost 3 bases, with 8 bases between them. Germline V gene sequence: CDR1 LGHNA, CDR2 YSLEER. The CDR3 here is CASSQDGYTGELFF. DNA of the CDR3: TGCGCCAGCAGCCAGGACGGTTACACCGGGGAGCTGTTTTTT.

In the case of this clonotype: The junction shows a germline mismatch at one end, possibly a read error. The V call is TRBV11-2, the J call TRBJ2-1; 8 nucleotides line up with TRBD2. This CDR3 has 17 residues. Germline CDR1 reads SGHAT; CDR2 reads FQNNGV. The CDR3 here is CTSSVDRGGRFYNGQFF. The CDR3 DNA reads TGTACCAGCAGCGTAGATAGGGGCGGGAGGTTCTACAATGGGCAGTTCTTC.

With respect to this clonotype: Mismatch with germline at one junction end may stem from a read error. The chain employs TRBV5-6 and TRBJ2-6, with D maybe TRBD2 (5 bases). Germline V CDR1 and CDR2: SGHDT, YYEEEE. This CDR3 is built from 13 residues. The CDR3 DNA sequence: TGTGCCAGCAGCCCCTCGCGGGCCAACGTCATGTCTTTC. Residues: CASSPSRANVMSF.

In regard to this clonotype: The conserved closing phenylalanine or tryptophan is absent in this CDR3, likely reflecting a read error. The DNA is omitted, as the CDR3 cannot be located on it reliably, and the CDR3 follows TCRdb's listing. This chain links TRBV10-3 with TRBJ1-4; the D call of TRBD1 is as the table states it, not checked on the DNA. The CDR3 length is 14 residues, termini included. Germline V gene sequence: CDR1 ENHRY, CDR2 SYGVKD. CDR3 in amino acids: CAISVGTNNEKLYL.

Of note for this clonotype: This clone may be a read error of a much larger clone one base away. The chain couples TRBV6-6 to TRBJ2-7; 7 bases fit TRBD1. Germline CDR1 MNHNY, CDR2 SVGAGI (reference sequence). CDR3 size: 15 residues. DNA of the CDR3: TGTACCAGCAGCCAACCGGGACAGTCCTCCTACGAGCAGTACTTC. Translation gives CTSSQPGQSSYEQYF.

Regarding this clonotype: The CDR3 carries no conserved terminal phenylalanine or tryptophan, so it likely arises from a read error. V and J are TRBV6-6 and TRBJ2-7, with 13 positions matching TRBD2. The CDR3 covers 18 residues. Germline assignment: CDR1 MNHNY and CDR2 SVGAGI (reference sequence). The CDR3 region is CAGSYSRLAGGREGEQYL. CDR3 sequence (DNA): TGTGCCGGCAGTTACTCCCGACTAGCGGGAGGAAGGGAGGGCGAGCAGTACCTC.

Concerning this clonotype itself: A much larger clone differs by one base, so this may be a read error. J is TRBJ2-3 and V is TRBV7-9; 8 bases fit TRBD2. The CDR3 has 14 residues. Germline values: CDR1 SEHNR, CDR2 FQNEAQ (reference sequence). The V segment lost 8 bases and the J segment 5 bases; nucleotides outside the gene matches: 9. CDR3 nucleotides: TGTGCCAGCGAACTCAGCGGGGGAGAAGATACGCAGTATTTT. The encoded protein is CASELSGGEDTQYF. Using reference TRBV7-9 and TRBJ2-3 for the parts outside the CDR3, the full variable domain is DTGVSQNPRHKITKRGQNVTFRCDPISEHNRLYWYRQTLGQGPEFLTYFQNEAQLEKSRLLSDRFSAERPKGSFSTLEIQRTEQGDSAMYLCASELSGGEDTQYFGPGTRLTVL.

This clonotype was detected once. The CDR3 coding sequence is TGTGCCTGTAGCCAAGGGAGGAGTGAGCAGTTCTTC. Translated, it gives CACSQGRSEQFF. The chain combines TRBV14 with TRBJ2-1, with D tentatively TRBD2 (6 bases). The CDR3 contains 12 residues. From germline, CDR1 is SGHDN and CDR2 FVKESK. Trimming cost V 11 bases and J 9 bases, with 17 bases left between them.

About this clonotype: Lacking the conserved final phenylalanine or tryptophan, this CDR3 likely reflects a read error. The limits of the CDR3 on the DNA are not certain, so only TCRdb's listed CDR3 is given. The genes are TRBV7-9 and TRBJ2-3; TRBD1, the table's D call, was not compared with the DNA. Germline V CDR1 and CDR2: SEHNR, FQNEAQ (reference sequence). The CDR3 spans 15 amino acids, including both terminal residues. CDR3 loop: CASSLRHGATDTPYY.

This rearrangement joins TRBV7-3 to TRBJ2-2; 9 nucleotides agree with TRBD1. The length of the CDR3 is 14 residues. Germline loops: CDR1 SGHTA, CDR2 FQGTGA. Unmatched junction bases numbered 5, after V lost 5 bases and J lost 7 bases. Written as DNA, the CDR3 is TGTGCCAGCAGCCCTAGGACAGGGGACGGGGAGCTGTTTTTT. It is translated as CASSPRTGDGELFF.

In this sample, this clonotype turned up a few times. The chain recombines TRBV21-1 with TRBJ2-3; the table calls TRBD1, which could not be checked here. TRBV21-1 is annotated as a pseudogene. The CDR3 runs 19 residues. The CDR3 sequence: CASSKVKGANSCGTDTQYF. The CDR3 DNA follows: TGTGCCAGCAGCAAAGTTAAGGGGGCGAATTCCTGTGGCACAGATACTCAGTACTTT.

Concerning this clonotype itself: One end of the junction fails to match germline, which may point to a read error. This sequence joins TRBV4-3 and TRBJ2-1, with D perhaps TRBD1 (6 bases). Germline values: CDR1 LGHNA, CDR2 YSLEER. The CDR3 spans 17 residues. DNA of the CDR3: TGCGCCGGCAGTCAATTGACAGGCAAACTCTCCTACAATGAGCAGTTCTTC. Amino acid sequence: CAGSQLTGKLSYNEQFF.

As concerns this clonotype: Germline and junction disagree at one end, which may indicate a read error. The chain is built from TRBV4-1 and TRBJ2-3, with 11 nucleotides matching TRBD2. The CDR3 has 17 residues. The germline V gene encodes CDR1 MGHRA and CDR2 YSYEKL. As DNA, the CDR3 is TGCGCCAGCAGCTTACGACTAGCGGGGACGAGCACAGATACGCATTTTTTT. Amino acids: CASSLRLAGTSTDTHFF.

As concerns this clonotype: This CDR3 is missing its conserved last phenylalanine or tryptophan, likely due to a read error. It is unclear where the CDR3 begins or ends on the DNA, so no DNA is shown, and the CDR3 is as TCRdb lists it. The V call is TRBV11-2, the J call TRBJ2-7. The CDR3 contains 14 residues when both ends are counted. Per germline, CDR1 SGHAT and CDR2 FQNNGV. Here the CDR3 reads CASSLTDTAYEQYS.

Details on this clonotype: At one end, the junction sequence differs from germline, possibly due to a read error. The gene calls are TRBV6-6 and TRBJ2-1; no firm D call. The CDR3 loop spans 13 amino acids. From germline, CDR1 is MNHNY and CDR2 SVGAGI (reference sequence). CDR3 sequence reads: CASSLDLYKEQFF. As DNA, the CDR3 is TGTGCCAGCAGTTTGGACCTGTACAAAGAGCAGTTCTTC.

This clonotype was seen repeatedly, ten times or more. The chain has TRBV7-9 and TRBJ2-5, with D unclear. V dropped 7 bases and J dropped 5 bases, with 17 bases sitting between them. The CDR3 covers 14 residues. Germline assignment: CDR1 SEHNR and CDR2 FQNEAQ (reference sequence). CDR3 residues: CASNSFGPPETQYF. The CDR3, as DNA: TGTGCCAGCAACTCTTTCGGTCCCCCGGAGACCCAGTACTTC. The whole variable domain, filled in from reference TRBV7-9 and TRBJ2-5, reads DTGVSQNPRHKITKRGQNVTFRCDPISEHNRLYWYRQTLGQGPEFLTYFQNEAQLEKSRLLSDRFSAERPKGSFSTLEIQRTEQGDSAMYLCASNSFGPPETQYFGPGTRLLVL.

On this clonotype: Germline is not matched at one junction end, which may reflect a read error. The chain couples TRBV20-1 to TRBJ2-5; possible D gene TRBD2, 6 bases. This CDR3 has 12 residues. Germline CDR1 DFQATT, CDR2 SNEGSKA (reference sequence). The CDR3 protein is CSAREWRETQHF. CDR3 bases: TGCAGTGCCCGGGAGTGGCGAGAGACCCAGCACTTC.

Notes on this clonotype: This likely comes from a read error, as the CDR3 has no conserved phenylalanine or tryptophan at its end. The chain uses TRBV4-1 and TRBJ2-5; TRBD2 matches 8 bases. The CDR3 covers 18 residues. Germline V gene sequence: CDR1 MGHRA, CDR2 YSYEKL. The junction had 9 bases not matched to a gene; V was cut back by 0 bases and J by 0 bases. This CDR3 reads CASSQDQEAGANQETQYL. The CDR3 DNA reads TGCGCCAGCAGCCAAGATCAAGAAGCGGGGGCCAACCAAGAGACCCAGTACCTC.

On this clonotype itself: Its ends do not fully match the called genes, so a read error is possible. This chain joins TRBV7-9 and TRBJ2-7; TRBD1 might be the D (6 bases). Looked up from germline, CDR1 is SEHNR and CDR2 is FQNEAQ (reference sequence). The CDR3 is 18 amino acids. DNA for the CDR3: TGTGCAAGCAGCATATATGGCCGACGGGACATGGAAACCTACGAGCAGTACTTC. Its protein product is CASSIYGRRDMETYEQYF.

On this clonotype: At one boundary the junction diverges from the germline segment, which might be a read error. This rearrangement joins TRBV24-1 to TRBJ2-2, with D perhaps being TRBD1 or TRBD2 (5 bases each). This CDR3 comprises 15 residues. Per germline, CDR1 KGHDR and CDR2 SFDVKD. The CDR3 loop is CATSPIGTSTGELLF. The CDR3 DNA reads TGTGCCACCAGTCCTATAGGGACGAGCACCGGGGAGCTGTTATTT.

This CDR3 reads CSVAGTRRNEGFF. The CDR3 DNA is TGCAGCGTGGCCGGGACTAGGCGCAATGAGGGGTTCTTC. This chain links TRBV29-1 with TRBJ2-1; 8 bases are shared with TRBD2. Looked up from germline, CDR1 is SQVTM and CDR2 is ANQGSEA. This CDR3 has 13 amino acids. Trimming at V came to 6 bases and at J to 15 bases, leaving 16 bases not matched to a gene.

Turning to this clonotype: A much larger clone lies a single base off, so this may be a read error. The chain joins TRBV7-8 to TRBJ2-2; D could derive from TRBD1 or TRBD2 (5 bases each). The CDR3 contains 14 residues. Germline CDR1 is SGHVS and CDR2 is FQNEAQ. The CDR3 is CASSWGRITGEQFF. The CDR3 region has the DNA TGTGCCAGCAGCTGGGGCAGAATCACCGGGGAGCAGTTTTTT.

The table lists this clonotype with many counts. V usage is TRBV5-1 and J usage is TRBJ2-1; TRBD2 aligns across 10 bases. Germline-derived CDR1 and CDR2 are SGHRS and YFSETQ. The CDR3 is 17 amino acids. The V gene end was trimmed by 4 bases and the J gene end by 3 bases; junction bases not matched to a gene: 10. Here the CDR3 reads CASSSPLAGVFYNEQFF. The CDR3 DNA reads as TGCGCCAGCAGCAGCCCTCTAGCGGGAGTCTTCTACAATGAGCAGTTCTTC.

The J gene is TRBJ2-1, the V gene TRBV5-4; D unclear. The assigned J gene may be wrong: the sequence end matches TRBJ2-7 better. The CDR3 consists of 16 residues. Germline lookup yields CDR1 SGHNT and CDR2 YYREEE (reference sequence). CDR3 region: CASSLAASSSYNEQYF. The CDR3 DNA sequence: TGTGCCAGCAGCTTGGCAGCGTCAAGCTCATACAATGAGCAGTACTTC.

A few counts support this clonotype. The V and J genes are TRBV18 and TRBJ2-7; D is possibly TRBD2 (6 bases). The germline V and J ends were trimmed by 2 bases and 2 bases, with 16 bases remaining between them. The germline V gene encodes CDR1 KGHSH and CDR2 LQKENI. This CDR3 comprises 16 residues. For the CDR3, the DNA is TGTGCCAGCTCACCAAGATTAGCGGAGGCCACCTACGAGCAGTACTTC. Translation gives CASSPRLAEATYEQYF.